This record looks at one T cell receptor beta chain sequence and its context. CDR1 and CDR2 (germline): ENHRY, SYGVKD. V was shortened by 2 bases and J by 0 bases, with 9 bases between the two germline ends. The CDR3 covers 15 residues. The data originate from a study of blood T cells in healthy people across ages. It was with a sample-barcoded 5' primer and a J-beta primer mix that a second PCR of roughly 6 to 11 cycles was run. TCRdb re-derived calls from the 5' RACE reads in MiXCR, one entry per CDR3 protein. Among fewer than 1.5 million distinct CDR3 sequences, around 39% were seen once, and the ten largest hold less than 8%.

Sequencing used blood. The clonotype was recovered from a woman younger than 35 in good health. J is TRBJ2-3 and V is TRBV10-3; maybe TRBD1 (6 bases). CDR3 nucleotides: TGTGCCATCAGTGAGGGACAGTTTAGCACAGATACGCAGTATTTT. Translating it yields CAISEGQFSTDTQYF.